The present TCR beta chain was sequenced within a study of beta chain features in type 1 diabetes. This clone was seen more than once but under ten times. Its antigen is undetermined. Whole-study findings and limits: Cells with high TCR expression could be over-represented when cDNA is sequenced. Moderate but significant shortening of TCRB CDR3s was recorded in all four CD4+ subsets from Type 1 diabetes patients. Patients' naive, central memory and Treg TCRB repertoires seemed closer to one another than those of healthy donors.

CDR1 is SGHRS and CDR2 is YFSETQ in the germline V gene. V dropped 0 bases and J dropped 8; count of bases not matched to a gene: 8. The CDR3 has 15 amino acids. Expressed TCRB transcripts were sequenced after all isolated RNA was converted to cDNA. Some 3.8 million reads, on average, came from each naive, central memory and regulatory T cell sample. Some clones are missing from TCRdb's copy, which holds only in-frame ones; the method was immunoSEQ multiplex PCR. Seen here are about 660,000 clones, roughly 13% observed once, and the top ten hold nearly 0.04%. The material sequenced was naive CD4+ T cells from blood. The source of this sequence is a man between 18 and 35 years old with type 1 diabetes. The chain combines TRBV5-1 with TRBJ2-1; 7 positions match TRBD2. CDR3: CASSLAGLGADEQFF. CDR3 bases: TGCGCCAGCAGCTTGGCCGGACTAGGGGCGGATGAGCAGTTCTTC.